This passage covers 31 T cell receptor beta chains from one sample sequenced in a study of CD8 T cells in Susac syndrome. Random hexamers were used to reverse transcribe an amount of roughly 0.5 to 1 ug RNA. TCRdb passed the immunoSEQ multiplex PCR reads through MiXCR, listing each CDR3 protein once. The table lists roughly 130,000 distinct CDR3 sequences, about 95% of them singletons, with 0.09% to 0.15% in the top ten. Sequencing was carried out using CD4+ T cells from PBMCs. These receptors originate from a human donor in good health.

The V call is TRBV6-6, the J call TRBJ2-7; possible D gene TRBD1, 6 bases. Trimming shortened V by 6 bases and J by 0 bases, and 15 bases separated the two germline ends. Looked up from germline, CDR1 is MNHNY and CDR2 is SVGAGI (reference sequence). The CDR3 runs 15 residues. The CDR3 DNA sequence: TGTGCCAGCAGACGAGGGGGTTCGTTCTCCTACGAGCAGTACTTC. Protein sequence: CASRRGGSFSYEQYF.

The chain employs TRBV29-1 and TRBJ2-7, with D perhaps matching TRBD2 (5 bases). V gave up 8 bases and J gave up 4 bases, with 9 bases separating them. The germline V gene encodes CDR1 SQVTM and CDR2 ANQGSEA. This CDR3 region has 10 residues. The CDR3 spells CSPLAYEQYF. The CDR3 DNA sequence: TGCAGCCCTCTAGCATACGAGCAGTACTTC.

The V gene is TRBV3-1, the J gene TRBJ2-5, with a weak D call TRBD2 (5 bases). CDR3 length: 14 residues. CDR1 LGHDT and CDR2 YNNKEL come from the germline V gene (reference sequence). The V end lost 4 bases, the J end lost 7 bases, and 16 bases lay between the germline ends. CDR3 sequence reads: CASSPPSPRGTQYF. The CDR3 region has the DNA TGTGCCAGCAGCCCCCCGTCCCCACGGGGGACCCAGTACTTC.

This rearrangement joins TRBV7-9 to TRBJ2-7, with TRBD2 matching over 7 bases. The CDR3 has 15 residues. With 5 bases clipped from V and 3 bases from J, the junction kept 10 bases outside the gene matches. Germline lookup yields CDR1 SEHNR and CDR2 FQNEAQ (reference sequence). The CDR3 loop reads CASSGTGRSVYEQYF. The CDR3 region has the DNA TGTGCCAGCAGCGGGACCGGGAGGTCCGTCTACGAGCAGTACTTC.

J is TRBJ2-3 and V is TRBV6-2 or TRBV6-3, with TRBD2 matching over 12 bases. The CDR3 covers 15 residues. With V trimmed by 5 bases and J by 4 bases, 4 bases remained unmatched. CDR1 MNHEY and CDR2 SVGEGT come from the germline V gene. CDR3 sequence: CASSRTSGMSDTQYF. For the CDR3, the DNA is TGTGCCAGCAGTCGGACTAGCGGGATGTCAGATACGCAGTATTTT.

This clonotype appeared a single time. The rearrangement uses TRBV7-8 and TRBJ2-7, with D hard to call. Germline CDR1 reads SGHVS; CDR2 reads FQNEAQ. The CDR3 is 12 residues long. V was trimmed by 9 bases and J by 2 bases, leaving 11 bases between them. CDR3 loop: CASSPYTYEQYF. CDR3 nucleotides: TGTGCCAGTTCGCCATACACCTACGAGCAGTACTTC. The full variable domain, completed using reference TRBV7-8 and TRBJ2-7, is GAGVSQSPRYKVAKRGQDVALRCDPISGHVSLFWYQQALGQGPEFLTYFQNEAQLDKSGLPSDRFFAERPEGSVSTLKIQRTQQEDSAVYLCASSPYTYEQYFGPGTRLTVT.

The V and J genes are TRBV12-3 or TRBV12-4 and TRBJ1-1; D is undetermined. Trimming took off 2 bases at V and 5 bases at J, with 12 bases between the two ends. There are 14 residues in the CDR3. CDR3 sequence (DNA): TGTGCCAGCAGTTTAACAATGGCGGATACTGAAGCTTTCTTT. Its translation is CASSLTMADTEAFF.

The V and J genes are TRBV29-1 and TRBJ2-1; the D gene could be TRBD1 or TRBD2 (5 bases each). The germline V gene has CDR1 SQVTM and CDR2 ANQGSEA. The V gene lost 7 bases and the J gene lost 2 bases, with 15 bases spanning the gap. The CDR3 runs to 14 residues. The CDR3 region has the DNA TGCAGCGGCACAGGACTGCATACCTACAATGAGCAGTTCTTC. Translated, it gives CSGTGLHTYNEQFF.

The V gene is TRBV7-2, the J gene TRBJ2-2; D not certain. With 1 base removed from V and 4 bases from J, the gap between germline ends came to 7 bases. The CDR3 sequence is 14 residues long. From germline, CDR1 is SGHTA and CDR2 FQGNSA. The CDR3 is CASSLGWSTGELFF. For the CDR3, the DNA is TGTGCCAGCAGCTTAGGGTGGAGCACCGGGGAGCTGTTTTTT.

Written as DNA, the CDR3 is TGTGCCAGCAGTGACCCTCGGGGTTCGTACAATGAGCAGTTCTTC. It encodes CASSDPRGSYNEQFF. The rearrangement links TRBV25-1 to TRBJ2-1; D possibly corresponds to TRBD2 (5 bases). The germline V and J ends were trimmed by 3 bases and 4 bases, with 13 bases remaining between them. This CDR3 has 15 amino acids. Per the germline V gene, CDR1 is MGHDK and CDR2 is SYGVNS.

This clonotype has a single count. The V call is TRBV29-1, the J call TRBJ2-5, with D possibly being TRBD1 or TRBD2 (6 bases each). Trimming cost V 7 bases and J 2 bases, with 17 bases left between them. The V gene's germline CDR1 is SQVTM and CDR2 ANQGSEA. This CDR3 has 14 residues. CDR3 in amino acids: CSGYRDWTQETQYF. The CDR3 DNA sequence: TGCAGCGGCTACAGGGACTGGACGCAAGAGACCCAGTACTTC. The complete variable domain, with remaining parts taken from reference TRBV29-1 and TRBJ2-5, reads SAVISQKPSRDICQRGTSLTIQCQVDSQVTMMFWYRQQPGQSLTLIATANQGSEATYESGFVIDKFPISRPNLTFSTLTVSNMSPEDSSIYLCSGYRDWTQETQYFGPGTRLLVL.

V and J are TRBV3-1 and TRBJ1-2; 7 nucleotides line up with TRBD1. Germline V gene data show CDR1 as LGHDT and CDR2 as YNNKEL (reference sequence). The junction had 9 bases not matched to a gene; V was cut back by 5 bases and J by 6 bases. This CDR3 spans 14 amino acids. In DNA, the CDR3 is TGTGCCAGCAGCTACCGAGACAGGGATCATGGCTACACCTTC. Amino acid sequence: CASSYRDRDHGYTF.

The chain carries TRBV5-4 and TRBJ2-2, with 7 bases fitting TRBD1. Trimming took 3 bases from V and 3 from J; bases not matched to a gene: 5. This CDR3 spans 15 amino acids. Germline V CDR1 and CDR2: SGHNT, YYREEE (reference sequence). The CDR3 DNA reads TGTGCCAGCAGCTCGGACAGGTCCCACACCGGGGAGCTGTTTTTT. Its protein is CASSSDRSHTGELFF.

The chain has TRBV5-1 and TRBJ2-3; D gene uncertain. From germline, CDR1 is SGHRS and CDR2 YFSETQ. Trimming shortened V by 6 bases and J by 6 bases, and 8 bases separated the two germline ends. The CDR3 has 11 residues. CDR3 in DNA: TGCGCCAGCACCCACTCGGATACGCAGTATTTT. This codes for CASTHSDTQYF.

This clonotype appeared once. The genes are TRBV20-1 and TRBJ1-1; D uncertain. Trimming took off 6 bases at V and 9 bases at J, with 17 bases between the two ends. There are 12 residues in the CDR3. The germline V gene encodes CDR1 DFQATT and CDR2 SNEGSKA (reference sequence). CDR3 loop: CSASVGTGKAFF. Here the CDR3 DNA reads TGCAGTGCCAGCGTCGGCACCGGAAAAGCTTTCTTT.

DNA of the CDR3: TGTGCCAGCGGTCGCGGACTAGCGGGTATCAATGAGCAGTTCTTC. Its translation: CASGRGLAGINEQFF. This chain connects TRBV2 to TRBJ2-1; TRBD2 matches at 11 bases. The CDR3 covers 15 residues. V was pared by 8 bases and J by 6 bases, with 9 bases of the junction left unmatched. Germline assignment: CDR1 SNHLY and CDR2 FYNNEI.

This sequence joins TRBV2 and TRBJ2-4; maybe TRBD1 (6 bases). Trimming shortened V by 7 bases and J by 3 bases, and 10 bases separated the two germline ends. The CDR3 spans 13 residues. Germline V CDR1 and CDR2: SNHLY, FYNNEI. CDR3 amino acids: CASNQDSKNIQYF. DNA of the CDR3: TGTGCCAGCAACCAGGACAGCAAAAACATTCAGTACTTC. Together with reference TRBV2 and TRBJ2-4, the CDR3 gives the full variable domain: EPEVTQTPSHQVTQMGQEVILRCVPISNHLYFYWYRQILGQKVEFLVSFYNNEISEKSEIFDDQFSVERPDGSNFTLKIRSTKLEDSAMYFCASNQDSKNIQYFGAGTRLSVL.

This chain joins TRBV5-8 and TRBJ1-5; 9 bases are shared with TRBD1. The CDR3 loop spans 14 amino acids. Germline V gives CDR1 SGHTS, CDR2 YDEGEE. Trimming cost V 3 bases and J 2 bases; bases outside gene matches: 0. CDR3 sequence reads: CASSWTGGNQPQHF. The CDR3 DNA reads as TGTGCCAGCAGCTGGACAGGGGGCAATCAGCCCCAGCATTTT.

The V and J genes are TRBV10-3 and TRBJ1-5; D is possibly TRBD1 (6 bases). V dropped 5 bases and J dropped 5 bases, with 13 bases sitting between them. Germline CDR1 ENHRY, CDR2 SYGVKD. There are 14 residues in the CDR3. The CDR3 nucleotides read TGTGCCATCAGTACCAGGGGAAGGGATCAGCCCCAGCATTTT. It is translated as CAISTRGRDQPQHF.

DNA of the CDR3: TGTGCCAGCAGCTTAAGGAGTACCGAAGCTTTCTTT. Translating gives CASSLRSTEAFF. The rearrangement uses TRBV7-9 and TRBJ1-1; D remains ambiguous. Trimming pared 2 bases from V and 8 bases from J, leaving 9 bases between. The length of the CDR3 is 12 residues. Germline V gives CDR1 SEHNR, CDR2 FQNEAQ (reference sequence).

This clonotype was seen once. The V call is TRBV3-1, the J call TRBJ2-2, with D perhaps matching TRBD2 (5 bases). The V and J ends lost 1 base and 4 bases respectively, with 13 bases between them. This CDR3 comprises 16 residues. Germline assignment: CDR1 LGHDT and CDR2 YNNKEL (reference sequence). CDR3 residues: CASSQGIGAVTGELFF. The CDR3 DNA reads TGTGCCAGCAGCCAAGGAATCGGAGCGGTCACCGGGGAGCTGTTTTTT.

This rearrangement joins TRBV28 to TRBJ1-1; D perhaps matches TRBD1 (5 bases). V dropped 11 bases and J dropped 11 bases, with 18 bases sitting between them. Germline CDR1 MDHEN, CDR2 SYDVKM. This CDR3 is built from 11 residues. CDR3 loop: CASRGGSAAFF. In DNA, the CDR3 is TGTGCCTCTCGGGGGGGGTCGGCGGCTTTCTTT.

CDR3 DNA: TGTGCCAGCAGTTTACCCGGAGGGGGAGAAGCTTTCTTT. Translation gives CASSLPGGGEAFF. The gene calls are TRBV27 and TRBJ1-1, with a weak D call TRBD1 (6 bases). The CDR3 is 13 residues long. Per the germline V gene, CDR1 is MNHEY and CDR2 is SMNVEV (reference sequence). V was trimmed by 2 bases and J by 8 bases, leaving 12 bases between them.

This clonotype was observed a single time. The CDR3 DNA reads as TGTGCCAGCAGCCAAGAGAGGAGCTACGAGCAGTACTTC. It is translated as CASSQERSYEQYF. The chain employs TRBV4-2 and TRBJ2-7; D not certain. CDR1 LGHNA and CDR2 YNFKEQ come from the germline V gene. Trimming left V 0 bases short and J 3 bases short, with 6 bases between. The CDR3 length is 13 residues.

V usage is TRBV5-1 and J usage is TRBJ2-3; 10 nucleotides match TRBD2. CDR1 is SGHRS, CDR2 YFSETQ, per germline. V gave up 0 bases and J gave up 0 bases; unmatched junction bases: 10. CDR3 length: 19 residues. The CDR3 DNA sequence: TGCGCCAGCAGCTTGGTCGTTAGCGGGAGGTCGGCTAGCACAGATACGCAGTATTTT. This gives the protein CASSLVVSGRSASTDTQYF.

The chain combines TRBV2 with TRBJ2-7, with TRBD2 matching 9 bases. The V gene's germline CDR1 is SNHLY and CDR2 FYNNEI. The CDR3 loop spans 15 amino acids. V shed 2 bases, J shed 7 bases, and the junction held 9 bases outside the gene matches. CDR3 in DNA: TGTGCCAGCAGTGAATCCCCAGCGGGAGGAGTAGAGCAGTACTTC. It encodes CASSESPAGGVEQYF.

The V gene is TRBV7-9, the J gene TRBJ2-7; 7 positions agree with TRBD1. Looked up from germline, CDR1 is SEHNR and CDR2 is FQNEAQ (reference sequence). V dropped 5 bases and J dropped 2; count of bases not matched to a gene: 9. The CDR3 totals 15 residues. DNA for the CDR3: TGTGCCAGCAGCCACACCGGGACAGCAACCTACGAGCAGTACTTC. Translated: CASSHTGTATYEQYF.

The V gene is TRBV3-1, the J gene TRBJ2-3, with D tentatively TRBD1 or TRBD2 (5 bases each). Germline CDR1 is LGHDT and CDR2 is YNNKEL (reference sequence). The CDR3 contains 15 residues. V was shortened by 1 base and J by 0 bases, with 8 bases between the two germline ends. CDR3: CASSQGDPSTDTQYF. DNA for the CDR3: TGTGCCAGCAGCCAAGGGGACCCAAGCACAGATACGCAGTATTTT.

V usage is TRBV20-1 and J usage is TRBJ2-4, with D unclear. The CDR3 is 15 residues long. Trimming shortened V by 3 bases and J by 0 bases, and 12 bases separated the two germline ends. Germline CDR1 is DFQATT and CDR2 is SNEGSKA (reference sequence). Here the CDR3 reads CSASPADKAKNIQYF. CDR3 bases: TGCAGTGCTAGTCCGGCGGATAAAGCCAAAAACATTCAGTACTTC.

The chain joins TRBV3-1 to TRBJ2-2; D unclear. The germline V gene encodes CDR1 LGHDT and CDR2 YNNKEL (reference sequence). V was pared by 4 bases and J by 7 bases, with 13 bases between. This CDR3 comprises 14 residues. The CDR3 nucleotides are TGTGCCAGCAGCCCCCTTGGGTCGGTCGGGGAGCTGTTTTTT. Translation gives CASSPLGSVGELFF.

This clonotype was detected a few times. The chain couples TRBV29-1 to TRBJ1-3; D ambiguous. This CDR3 spans 12 amino acids. Germline V gene sequence: CDR1 SQVTM, CDR2 ANQGSEA. Trimming took off 3 bases at V and 0 bases at J, with 3 bases between the two ends. CDR3 sequence reads: CSVESSGNTIYF. The CDR3 DNA follows: TGCAGCGTTGAGTCCTCTGGAAACACCATATATTTT.